This T cell receptor (beta chain) was captured in a study of identical twins. Findings and caveats of the study: Part of the zero-insertion signal could reflect confounding by invariant MAIT and iNKT cells.

As for this clonotype: The antigen remains unidentified.

TCRdb reanalysed the 5' RACE reads using MiXCR and keeps one entry per CDR3 protein. The sample contains under 300,000 distinct CDR3 sequences, 6.5% to 8% of which appear only once. The same sample was also studied in work on T cells expressing NK-cell markers.

The sample comprised CD8+ T cells sorted from blood. This receptor was taken from a woman in her late teens or twenties in good health.

The CDR3 DNA is TGTGCCAGCAGCTTAGGGATGGTGCCTGATGGCTACACCTTC. It specifies CASSLGMVPDGYTF. The chain carries TRBV5-6 and TRBJ1-2; no firm D call. Looked up from germline, CDR1 is SGHDT and CDR2 is YYEEEE. The CDR3 is made up of 14 amino acids. The ends were cut back, 2 bases at V and 6 bases at J, with 14 bases in the middle.